This record covers a single TCR beta chain. Its target is unknown. These data come from a study of response to subunit inactivated influenza vaccine. General observations from the study: The study's authors posited that every seasonal influenza vaccination enlists few new T cells.

TCRdb recomputed calls from the RT-PCR reads with MiXCR, one row per CDR3 protein. The sample contains roughly 570,000 distinct CDR3 sequences, 14% of which appear only once. Material: PBMCs from blood, obtained 11 to 12 days after vaccination. This TCR was recovered from a man between 45 and 60 years old who received an inactivated influenza vaccine.

Here the CDR3 DNA reads TGTGCTAGTGGGGACCGGACAGCGAGCTCCTACAATGAGCAGTTCTTC. Its translation is CASGDRTASSYNEQFF. The chain employs TRBV12-5 and TRBJ2-1; D may be TRBD1 (6 bases). This CDR3 has 16 residues. CDR1 and CDR2 (germline): LGHNT, FRNRAP. Trimming cost V 6 bases and J 0 bases, with 15 bases left between them. The whole variable domain, remainder taken from reference TRBV12-5 and TRBJ2-1, is DARVTQTPRHKVTEMGQEVTMRCQPILGHNTVFWYRQTMMQGLELLAYFRNRAPLDDSGMPKDRFSAEMPDATLATLKIQPSEPRDSAVYFCASGDRTASSYNEQFFGPGTRLTVL.